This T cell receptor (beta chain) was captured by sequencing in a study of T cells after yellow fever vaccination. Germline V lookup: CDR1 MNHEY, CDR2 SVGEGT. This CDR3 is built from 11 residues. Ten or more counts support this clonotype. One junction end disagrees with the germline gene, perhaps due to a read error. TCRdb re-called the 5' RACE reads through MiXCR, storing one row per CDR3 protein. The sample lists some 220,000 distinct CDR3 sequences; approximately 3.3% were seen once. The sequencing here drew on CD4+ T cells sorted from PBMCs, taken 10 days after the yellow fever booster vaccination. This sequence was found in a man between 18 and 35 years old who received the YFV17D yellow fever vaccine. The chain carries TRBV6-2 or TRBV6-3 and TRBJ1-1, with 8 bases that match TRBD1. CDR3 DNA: TGTGCCAGCAGCCAGGGGCCGACAGGGGTATTT. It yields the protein CASSQGPTGVF.